Below, 20 T cell receptor beta chains from the same sample are listed, as sequenced in a study of post-analysis software for immune sequencing data. These receptors lack a known antigen. The TCR beta cDNA libraries carried unique molecular identifiers. Each CDR3 protein is one row after TCRdb ran MiXCR on the PCR reads. Among roughly 540,000 distinct CDR3 sequences, approximately 34% were seen once, and the ten largest hold approximately 5.4%. Study-level results: There were about five TRBV segments more frequent in patients than controls, and TRBV5-6, TRBV5-1 and TRBV20-1 were among them.

Sequencing used blood. These receptors all come from a girl aged 2-17 years with multiple sclerosis.

The chain links TRBV27 to TRBJ1-6, with 10 bases fitting TRBD1. CDR3 size: 15 residues. The germline V gene encodes CDR1 MNHEY and CDR2 SMNVEV (reference sequence). Unmatched junction bases numbered 4, after V lost 4 bases and J lost 7 bases. The CDR3 protein is CASSSGQGVNSPLHF. DNA for the CDR3: TGTGCCAGCAGTTCCGGACAGGGGGTGAATTCACCCCTCCACTTT.

This clonotype was detected a few times. The genes are TRBV12-3 or TRBV12-4 and TRBJ2-1; TRBD2 aligns across 7 bases. J was trimmed by 12 bases and V by 5 bases; bases with no gene match: 7. The CDR3 extends over 12 amino acids. The CDR3 coding sequence is TGTGCCAGCAGTCCCTTGGGAGGGGTGCAGTTCTTC. Its translation: CASSPLGGVQFF.

CDR3 sequence reads: CASSATRMETQYF. The CDR3 coding sequence is TGTGCCAGCAGCGCGACAAGGATGGAGACCCAGTACTTC. J is TRBJ2-7 and V is TRBV7-3; the D is unclear. The end of the DNA is better explained by TRBJ2-5, so the J call may be wrong. This CDR3 comprises 13 residues. Germline CDR1 and CDR2: SGHTA and FQGTGA.

This clonotype has only a few counts. J is TRBJ2-7 and V is TRBV28; D not certain. Germline CDR1 reads MDHEN; CDR2 reads SYDVKM. The V gene lost 6 bases and the J gene lost 3 bases, with 12 bases spanning the gap. There are 13 residues in the CDR3. For the CDR3, the DNA is TGTGCCAGCAGCTCCCGCGTCAACTACGAGCAGTACTTC. Translated, it gives CASSSRVNYEQYF.

The table lists this clonotype with a few counts. CDR3 sequence: CASSLGATGGTQYF. DNA of the CDR3: TGTGCCAGCAGTTTGGGGGCTACGGGGGGGACCCAGTACTTC. V is TRBV27 and J is TRBJ2-5, with D possibly matching TRBD2 (7 bases). The V end was cut by 3 bases, the J end by 7 bases, with 15 bases between. Germline CDR1 and CDR2: MNHEY and SMNVEV (reference sequence). The CDR3 has 14 amino acids.

This clonotype showed up just a few times. The CDR3 sequence: CASRGRQGGWGYTF. Here the CDR3 DNA reads TGTGCCAGCAGGGGTCGACAGGGGGGCTGGGGCTACACCTTC. The chain is built from TRBV12-3 or TRBV12-4 and TRBJ1-2; 9 bases are shared with TRBD1. J was trimmed by 8 bases and V by 6 bases; bases with no gene match: 10. The CDR3 spans 14 residues.

The rearrangement joins TRBV11-2 to TRBJ2-3; 10 nucleotides align to TRBD2. Germline V gene lookup returns CDR1 SGHAT and CDR2 FQNNGV. V lost 1 base and J lost 5; bases outside the gene matches: 9. The CDR3 sequence is 17 residues long. CDR3 DNA: TGTGCCAGCAGCTTAGCCCTAGCGGGGGTTCGGGGAGATACGCAGTATTTT. It encodes CASSLALAGVRGDTQYF.

The table lists this clonotype with a few counts. This rearrangement joins TRBV5-1 to TRBJ1-1, with D tentatively TRBD1 (5 bases). Germline lookup yields CDR1 SGHRS and CDR2 YFSETQ. The V end lost 0 bases, the J end lost 0 bases, and 15 bases lay between the germline ends. This CDR3 is 17 amino acids long. The CDR3 region is CASSLGGDSTMNTEAFF. Here the CDR3 DNA reads TGCGCCAGCAGCTTGGGAGGAGACAGTACCATGAACACTGAAGCTTTCTTT.

This clonotype was seen a few times. The chain employs TRBV7-9 and TRBJ2-1, with a tentative D call TRBD1 (5 bases). Germline assignment: CDR1 SEHNR and CDR2 FQNEAQ (reference sequence). Trimming removed 6 bases from V and 8 bases from J, with 17 bases in between. This CDR3 is built from 14 residues. CDR3 DNA sequence: TGTGCCAGCAGTTTCTCAGGGTCCGCCCATGAGCAGTTCTTC. Its translation: CASSFSGSAHEQFF. The whole variable domain, filled in from reference TRBV7-9 and TRBJ2-1, reads DTGVSQNPRHKITKRGQNVTFRCDPISEHNRLYWYRQTLGQGPEFLTYFQNEAQLEKSRLLSDRFSAERPKGSFSTLEIQRTEQGDSAMYLCASSFSGSAHEQFFGPGTRLTVL.

This clonotype was seen more than once but under ten times. The V call is TRBV7-9, the J call TRBJ2-5; possible D gene TRBD2, 7 bases. Per germline, CDR1 SEHNR and CDR2 FQNEAQ (reference sequence). CDR3 size: 17 residues. V lost 1 base and J lost 1, with 16 bases in between. DNA of the CDR3: TGTGCCAGCAGCTTAGTACACGGGGGGCTACCCCAAGAGACCCAGTACTTC. This encodes CASSLVHGGLPQETQYF.

V gene TRBV10-3 combines with J gene TRBJ2-7; the D gene is possibly TRBD1 (6 bases). The CDR3 loop spans 13 amino acids. Looked up from germline, CDR1 is ENHRY and CDR2 is SYGVKD. The germline V and J ends were trimmed by 1 base and 7 bases, with 11 bases remaining between them. In nucleotides, the CDR3 is TGTGCCATCAGTGAGTACCAGGGGAATGAGCAGTACTTC. Translated: CAISEYQGNEQYF.

The chain uses TRBV5-1 and TRBJ2-1; TRBD2 aligns across 8 bases. The DNA matches TRBJ2-7 better at its end, which makes the J call doubtful. This CDR3 has 15 residues. The germline V gene has CDR1 SGHRS and CDR2 YFSETQ. CDR3 nucleotides: TGCGCCAGCAGCTTGAAAGTACGGGGGGGCGGCGAGCAGTACTTC. Its protein product is CASSLKVRGGGEQYF.

This clonotype turned up a few times. The chain carries TRBV20-1 and TRBJ2-3; tentatively, D is TRBD1 (7 bases). Per the germline V gene, CDR1 is DFQATT and CDR2 is SNEGSKA (reference sequence). V gave up 5 bases and J gave up 3 bases, with 15 bases separating them. The CDR3 runs 14 residues. CDR3 sequence: CSAPPQGTTDTQYF. The CDR3 DNA is TGCAGTGCTCCCCCACAGGGGACTACAGATACGCAGTATTTT.

The chain joins TRBV7-9 to TRBJ2-1; D possibly matches TRBD1 or TRBD2 (5 bases each). V lost 8 bases to trimming and J lost 6 bases, with 23 bases between them. Germline V lookup: CDR1 SEHNR, CDR2 FQNEAQ (reference sequence). This CDR3 comprises 16 residues. This CDR3 reads CASSPEGKPVSNEQFF. The CDR3 coding sequence is TGTGCCAGCTCCCCTGAGGGGAAACCAGTTAGCAATGAGCAGTTCTTC. Based on the CDR3 plus reference TRBV7-9 and TRBJ2-1, the full variable domain is DTGVSQNPRHKITKRGQNVTFRCDPISEHNRLYWYRQTLGQGPEFLTYFQNEAQLEKSRLLSDRFSAERPKGSFSTLEIQRTEQGDSAMYLCASSPEGKPVSNEQFFGPGTRLTVL.

Worth noting for this clonotype: The junction departs from the called germline gene at one end, perhaps through a read error. The chain couples TRBV3-1 to TRBJ1-1, with TRBD1 identical over 10 bases. Germline assignment: CDR1 LGHDT and CDR2 YNNKEL (reference sequence). The length of the CDR3 is 16 residues. The CDR3 DNA reads as TGTGCCAGCAGCCAATGGGACAGGGGAATGAACACTGAGGCTTTCTTT. Translated: CASSQWDRGMNTEAFF.

In this sample, this clonotype turned up a few times. The rearrangement joins TRBV7-2 to TRBJ2-4; 8 positions match TRBD2. The J call could be wrong; TRBJ2-5 is a better fit for the DNA end. Germline V lookup: CDR1 SGHTA, CDR2 FQGNSA. This CDR3 is 15 amino acids long. The CDR3 protein is CASSSQTSVVETQYF. DNA for the CDR3: TGTGCCAGCAGCTCCCAGACTAGCGTGGTGGAGACCCAGTACTTC.

This chain connects TRBV4-2 to TRBJ2-3, with TRBD2 identical over 8 bases. The germline CDR1 and CDR2 sequences are LGHNA and YNFKEQ. J lost 2 bases, V lost 3 bases, and 16 bases had no gene match. The CDR3 consists of 19 residues. The DNA of the CDR3 is TGTGCCAGCAGCCAGGTTGGGGCCAGCGGGGGTTCTCCCACAGATACGCAGTATTTT. Residues: CASSQVGASGGSPTDTQYF.

In this sample, this clonotype turned up a few times. The chain joins TRBV20-1 to TRBJ2-5; D gene ambiguous. CDR3 length: 12 residues. Germline V gene sequence: CDR1 DFQATT, CDR2 SNEGSKA (reference sequence). The V and J ends lost 2 bases and 2 bases respectively, with 6 bases between them. The CDR3 DNA reads TGCAGTGCTAGATTCAGGCAAGAGACCCAGTACTTC. Translation: CSARFRQETQYF.

The rearrangement uses TRBV18 and TRBJ1-5; D may be TRBD1 (6 bases). CDR3 length equals 17 residues. Germline V lookup: CDR1 KGHSH, CDR2 LQKENI. Trimming removed 0 bases at V and 4 bases at J, with 16 bases between. The CDR3 loop is CASSPPDGGRMNQPQHF. Written as DNA, the CDR3 is TGTGCCAGCTCACCACCGGACGGGGGGCGTATGAATCAGCCCCAGCATTTT.

The rearrangement uses TRBV20-1 and TRBJ2-1; perhaps TRBD1 as D (5 bases). Per germline, CDR1 DFQATT and CDR2 SNEGSKA (reference sequence). Trimming left V 0 bases short and J 2 bases short, with 20 bases between. The CDR3 has 18 amino acids. CDR3 nucleotide sequence: TGCAGTGCTAGAGACCCAGGGTTACAGTCGAGCCCCTACAATGAGCAGTTCTTC. It specifies CSARDPGLQSSPYNEQFF.